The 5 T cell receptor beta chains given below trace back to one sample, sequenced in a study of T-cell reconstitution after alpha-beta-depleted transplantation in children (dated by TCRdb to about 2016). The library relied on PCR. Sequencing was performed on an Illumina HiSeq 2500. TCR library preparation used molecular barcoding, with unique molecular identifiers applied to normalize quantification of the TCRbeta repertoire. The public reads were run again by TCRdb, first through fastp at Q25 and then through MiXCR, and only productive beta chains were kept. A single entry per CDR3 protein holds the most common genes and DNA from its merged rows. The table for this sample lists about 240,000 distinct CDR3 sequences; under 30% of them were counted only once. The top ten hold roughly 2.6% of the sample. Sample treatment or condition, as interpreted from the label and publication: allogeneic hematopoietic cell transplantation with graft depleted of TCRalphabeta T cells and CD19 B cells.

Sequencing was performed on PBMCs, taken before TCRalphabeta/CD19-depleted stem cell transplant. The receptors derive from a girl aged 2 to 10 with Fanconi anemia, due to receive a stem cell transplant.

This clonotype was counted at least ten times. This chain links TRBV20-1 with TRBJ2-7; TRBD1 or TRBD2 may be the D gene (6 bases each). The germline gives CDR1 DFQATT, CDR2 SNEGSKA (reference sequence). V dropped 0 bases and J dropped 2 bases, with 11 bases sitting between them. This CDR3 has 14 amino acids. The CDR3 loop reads CSARDWGATYEQYF. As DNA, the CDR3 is TGCAGTGCTAGAGACTGGGGGGCGACCTACGAGCAGTACTTC.

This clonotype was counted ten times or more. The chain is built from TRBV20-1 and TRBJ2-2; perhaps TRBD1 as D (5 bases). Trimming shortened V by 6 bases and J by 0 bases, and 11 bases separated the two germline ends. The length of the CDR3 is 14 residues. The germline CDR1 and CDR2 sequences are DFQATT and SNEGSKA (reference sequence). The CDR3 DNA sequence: TGCAGTGCCCAACAGGTCACGAACACCGGGGAGCTGTTTTTT. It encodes CSAQQVTNTGELFF.

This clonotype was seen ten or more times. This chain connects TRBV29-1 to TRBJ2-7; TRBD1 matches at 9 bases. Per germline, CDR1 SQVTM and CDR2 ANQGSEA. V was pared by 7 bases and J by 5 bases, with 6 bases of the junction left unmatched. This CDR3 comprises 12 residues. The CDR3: CSATGGRDEQYF. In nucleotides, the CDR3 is TGCAGCGCGACAGGGGGACGCGACGAGCAGTACTTC.

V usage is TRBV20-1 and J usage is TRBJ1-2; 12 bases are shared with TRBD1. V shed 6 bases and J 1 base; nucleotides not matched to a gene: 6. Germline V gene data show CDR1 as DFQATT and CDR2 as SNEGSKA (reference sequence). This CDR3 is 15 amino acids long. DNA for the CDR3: TGCAGTGCCGGGACAGGGGGCACCCTTAACTATGGCTACACCTTC. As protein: CSAGTGGTLNYGYTF.

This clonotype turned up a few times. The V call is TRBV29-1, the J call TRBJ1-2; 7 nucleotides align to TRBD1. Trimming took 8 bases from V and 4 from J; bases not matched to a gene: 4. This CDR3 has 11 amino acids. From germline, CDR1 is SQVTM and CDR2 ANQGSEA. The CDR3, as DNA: TGCAGCACCGACAGGGCCTATGGCTACACCTTC. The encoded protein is CSTDRAYGYTF.